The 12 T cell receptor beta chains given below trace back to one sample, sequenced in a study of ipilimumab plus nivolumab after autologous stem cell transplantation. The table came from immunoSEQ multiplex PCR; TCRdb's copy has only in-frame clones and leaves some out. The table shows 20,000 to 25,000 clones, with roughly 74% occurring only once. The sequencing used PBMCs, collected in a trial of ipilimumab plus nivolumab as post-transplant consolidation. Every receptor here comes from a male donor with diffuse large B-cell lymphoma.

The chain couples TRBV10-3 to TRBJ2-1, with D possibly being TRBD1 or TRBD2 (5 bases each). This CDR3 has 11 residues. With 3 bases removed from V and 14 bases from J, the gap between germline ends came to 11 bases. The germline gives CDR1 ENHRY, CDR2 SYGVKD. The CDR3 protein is CAISDRGVEFF. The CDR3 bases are TGTGCCATCAGTGATCGAGGGGTTGAGTTCTTC.

In nucleotides, the CDR3 is TGTGCCAGCAGCCCGCGCGCAGGGGAGACTGGGGCCAACGTCCTGACTTTC. Translation: CASSPRAGETGANVLTF. The rearrangement links TRBV4-2 to TRBJ2-6; possible D gene TRBD1, 6 bases. Germline V gene data show CDR1 as LGHNA and CDR2 as YNFKEQ. V lost 4 bases and J 2 bases, leaving 15 bases between the germline ends. The CDR3 extends over 17 amino acids.

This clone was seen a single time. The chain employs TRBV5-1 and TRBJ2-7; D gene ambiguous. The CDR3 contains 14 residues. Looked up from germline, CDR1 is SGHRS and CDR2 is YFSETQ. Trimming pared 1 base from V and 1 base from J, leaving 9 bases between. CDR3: CASSLNPGSYEQYF. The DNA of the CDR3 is TGCGCCAGCAGCTTGAACCCCGGATCCTACGAGCAGTACTTC.

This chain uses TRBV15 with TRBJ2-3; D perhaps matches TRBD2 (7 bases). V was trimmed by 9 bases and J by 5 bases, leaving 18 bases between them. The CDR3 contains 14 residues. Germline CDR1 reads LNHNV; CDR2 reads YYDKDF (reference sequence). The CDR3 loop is CATNKGGPQDTQYF. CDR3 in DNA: TGTGCCACTAATAAGGGGGGGCCCCAAGATACGCAGTATTTT.

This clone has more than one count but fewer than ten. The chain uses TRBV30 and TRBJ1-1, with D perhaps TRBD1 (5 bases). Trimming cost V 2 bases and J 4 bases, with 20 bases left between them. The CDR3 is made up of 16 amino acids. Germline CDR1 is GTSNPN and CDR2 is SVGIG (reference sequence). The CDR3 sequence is CAWSPYGGLGRTEAFF. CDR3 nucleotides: TGTGCCTGGAGTCCCTATGGGGGACTTGGGCGCACTGAAGCTTTCTTT.

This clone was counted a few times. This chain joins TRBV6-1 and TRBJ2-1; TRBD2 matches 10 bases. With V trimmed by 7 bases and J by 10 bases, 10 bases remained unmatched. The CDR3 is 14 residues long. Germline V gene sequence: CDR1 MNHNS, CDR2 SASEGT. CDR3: CASIAGGSLAEQFF. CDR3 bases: TGTGCCAGCATAGCGGGGGGTTCGCTAGCGGAGCAGTTCTTC.

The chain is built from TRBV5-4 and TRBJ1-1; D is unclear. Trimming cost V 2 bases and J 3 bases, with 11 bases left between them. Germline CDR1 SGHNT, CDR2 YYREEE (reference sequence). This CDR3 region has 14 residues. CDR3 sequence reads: CASSFRGGDTEAFF. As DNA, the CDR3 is TGTGCCAGCAGCTTTAGAGGCGGTGACACTGAAGCTTTCTTT.

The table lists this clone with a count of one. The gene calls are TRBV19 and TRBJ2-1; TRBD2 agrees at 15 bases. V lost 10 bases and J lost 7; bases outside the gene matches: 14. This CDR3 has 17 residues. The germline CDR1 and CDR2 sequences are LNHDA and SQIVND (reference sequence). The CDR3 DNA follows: TGTGCCAATACAGCCGGGACTAGCGGGGGGTCTGGAAATGAGCAGTTCTTC. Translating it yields CANTAGTSGGSGNEQFF.

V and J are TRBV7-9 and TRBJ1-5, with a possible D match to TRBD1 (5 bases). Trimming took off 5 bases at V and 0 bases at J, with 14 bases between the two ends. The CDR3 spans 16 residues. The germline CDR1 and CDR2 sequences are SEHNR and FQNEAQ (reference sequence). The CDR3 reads CASSVRVGGSNQPQHF. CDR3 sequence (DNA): TGTGCCAGCAGCGTCAGGGTCGGGGGTAGCAATCAGCCCCAGCATTTT.

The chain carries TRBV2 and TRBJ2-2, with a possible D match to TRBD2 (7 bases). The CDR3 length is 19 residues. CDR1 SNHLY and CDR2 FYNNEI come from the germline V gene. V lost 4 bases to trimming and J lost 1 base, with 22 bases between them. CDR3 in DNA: TGTGCCAGCAGTGTTAACAGGGTCACCTCTAGCGGGAACACCGGGGAGCTGTTTTTT. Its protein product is CASSVNRVTSSGNTGELFF.

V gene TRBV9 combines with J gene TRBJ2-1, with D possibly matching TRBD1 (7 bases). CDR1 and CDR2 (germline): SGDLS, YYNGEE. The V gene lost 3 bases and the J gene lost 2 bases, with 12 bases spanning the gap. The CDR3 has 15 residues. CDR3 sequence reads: CASSATGTPYNEQFF. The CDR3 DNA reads TGTGCCAGCAGCGCGACAGGGACTCCCTACAATGAGCAGTTCTTC.

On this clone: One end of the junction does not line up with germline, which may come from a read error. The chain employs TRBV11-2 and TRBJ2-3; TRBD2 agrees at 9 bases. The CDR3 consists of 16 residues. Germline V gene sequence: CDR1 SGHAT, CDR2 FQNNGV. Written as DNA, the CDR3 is TGTACCAGCAGCTTACGGCTAGCGGGAAGCACAGATACGCAGTATTTT. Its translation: CTSSLRLAGSTDTQYF.